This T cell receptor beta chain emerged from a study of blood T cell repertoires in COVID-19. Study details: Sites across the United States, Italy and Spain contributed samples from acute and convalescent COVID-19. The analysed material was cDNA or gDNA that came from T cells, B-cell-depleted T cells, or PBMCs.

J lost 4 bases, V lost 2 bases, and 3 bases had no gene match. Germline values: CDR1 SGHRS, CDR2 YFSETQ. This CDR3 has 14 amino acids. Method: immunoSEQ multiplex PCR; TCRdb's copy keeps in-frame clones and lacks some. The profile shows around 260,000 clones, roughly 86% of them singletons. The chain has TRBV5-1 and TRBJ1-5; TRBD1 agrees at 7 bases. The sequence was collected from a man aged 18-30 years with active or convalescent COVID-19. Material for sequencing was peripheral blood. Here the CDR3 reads CASSLGGANQPQHF. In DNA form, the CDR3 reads TGCGCCAGCAGCTTAGGGGGCGCTAATCAGCCCCAGCATTTT.